These 15 T cell receptor beta chains were sequenced from one sample in a study of blood T cell repertoires in COVID-19 (TCRdb year 2020). The protocol used for the library was the immunoSEQ multiplex PCR assay. TCRdb re-hosts the immuneACCESS table, in-frame sequences only. Its copies lack some clones; in the studies checked, an unresolved V gene accounts for under half of them, and the cause for the rest is not known. Present in this sample are just over 300,000 clones, roughly 90% of which were seen just once. The ten biggest clones cover around 9.3% of the sample. Material: PBMCs or T cells enriched from blood (not recorded which). Receptor source: a woman under 30 who had recovered from COVID-19.

This sequence joins TRBV28 and TRBJ1-1, with no clear D. CDR3 length: 13 residues. The V end lost 2 bases, the J end lost 3 bases, and 7 bases lay between the germline ends. CDR1 and CDR2 from the germline V gene are MDHEN and SYDVKM. In DNA, the CDR3 is TGTGCCAGCAGTTTACCTCGTTACACTGAAGCTTTCTTT. Encoded protein: CASSLPRYTEAFF.

This clone was counted only a few times. The chain carries TRBV23-1 and TRBJ1-1; no clear D gene. TRBV23-1 is an open reading frame, and its role is uncertain. The ends were cut back, 0 bases at V and 3 bases at J, with 8 bases in the middle. This CDR3 comprises 14 residues. The CDR3 reads CASSQSARYTEAFF. CDR3 nucleotide sequence: TGCGCCAGCAGTCAATCGGCCAGATACACTGAAGCTTTCTTT.

This chain connects TRBV5-1 to TRBJ2-1; D gene unclear. V lost 4 bases and J lost 3, with 8 bases in between. The germline gives CDR1 SGHRS, CDR2 YFSETQ. This CDR3 region has 13 residues. CDR3 sequence reads: CASSLDNYNEQFF. The DNA of the CDR3 is TGCGCCAGCAGCCTTGACAACTACAATGAGCAGTTCTTC.

This chain links TRBV20-1 with TRBJ1-2; 7 bases map to TRBD1. There are 11 residues in the CDR3. Germline trimming cut 6 bases from V and 9 bases from J; bases unmatched to any gene: 7. Germline values: CDR1 DFQATT, CDR2 SNEGSKA (reference sequence). This chain's CDR3 is CSAPVRGSYTF. In DNA, the CDR3 is TGCAGTGCCCCCGTCAGGGGGAGCTACACCTTC.

The chain joins TRBV11-2 to TRBJ1-4; 7 bases line up with TRBD1. The CDR3 is 15 amino acids. V lost 5 bases to trimming and J lost 4 bases; unmatched junction nucleotides: 7. CDR1 SGHAT and CDR2 FQNNGV come from the germline V gene. CDR3 DNA sequence: TGTGCCAGCAGCCCCCGGGACAGCTATAATGAAAAACTGTTTTTT. This translates into CASSPRDSYNEKLFF. Together with reference TRBV11-2 and TRBJ1-4, the CDR3 gives the full variable domain: EAGVAQSPRYKIIEKRQSVAFWCNPISGHATLYWYQQILGQGPKLLIQFQNNGVVDDSQLPKDRFSAERLKGVDSTLKIQPAKLEDSAVYLCASSPRDSYNEKLFFGSGTQLSVL.

This clone was seen a single time. The chain is built from TRBV24-1 and TRBJ2-2; 7 bases align to TRBD1. The CDR3 has 15 amino acids. The V and J ends lost 5 bases and 5 bases, in that order; junction bases with no gene match: 7. The germline gives CDR1 KGHDR, CDR2 SFDVKD. CDR3 in amino acids: CATSAHDRDTGELFF. CDR3 DNA: TGTGCCACCAGTGCGCACGACAGGGATACCGGGGAGCTGTTTTTT.

V and J are TRBV5-8 and TRBJ2-1; a weak D match, TRBD1 (6 bases). This CDR3 has 15 amino acids. Germline assignment: CDR1 SGHTS and CDR2 YDEGEE. The germline V and J ends were trimmed by 0 bases and 5 bases, with 12 bases remaining between them. The CDR3 loop reads CASSLGQGPNNEQFF. CDR3 coding DNA: TGTGCCAGCAGCTTGGGTCAGGGGCCGAACAATGAGCAGTTCTTC. Using reference TRBV5-8 and TRBJ2-1 for the parts outside the CDR3, the full variable domain is EAGVTQSPTHLIKTRGQQATLRCSPISGHTSVYWYQQALGLGLQFLLWYDEGEERNRGNFPPRFSGRQFPNYSSELNVNALELEDSALYLCASSLGQGPNNEQFFGPGTRLTVL.

The chain uses TRBV9 and TRBJ2-2, with 9 bases lining up with TRBD1. CDR1 and CDR2 from the germline V gene are SGDLS and YYNGEE. With V trimmed by 6 bases and J by 7 bases, 13 bases remained unmatched. There are 16 residues in the CDR3. The CDR3 loop is CASTRNLQGAGGELFF. The CDR3 DNA reads TGTGCCAGCACCAGAAACTTACAGGGGGCTGGCGGGGAGCTGTTTTTT.

The chain recombines TRBV27 with TRBJ2-1; maybe TRBD1 (6 bases). The length of the CDR3 is 14 residues. The germline V gene has CDR1 MNHEY and CDR2 SMNVEV (reference sequence). Between the trimmed V and J ends, which lost 7 bases and 2 bases, there was a span of 12 bases. CDR3 bases: TGTGCCAGCACCCCGACAGGAGCCTACAATGAGCAGTTCTTC. This translates into CASTPTGAYNEQFF.

The chain joins TRBV7-3 to TRBJ2-2; TRBD1 matches at 7 bases. V was clipped by 2 bases and J by 1 base; unmatched bases: 7. Per germline, CDR1 SGHTA and CDR2 FQGTGA. There are 17 residues in the CDR3. The CDR3 reads CASSLHDYRGNTGELFF. In nucleotides, the CDR3 is TGTGCCAGCAGCTTACACGATTACAGGGGGAACACCGGGGAGCTGTTTTTT.

The gene calls are TRBV6-5 and TRBJ2-1; D is possibly TRBD1 (5 bases). This CDR3 spans 12 amino acids. The germline gives CDR1 MNHEY, CDR2 SVGAGI. V shed 7 bases and J shed 4 bases, with 8 bases lying between them. The CDR3 coding sequence is TGTGCCAGCACGGCAGGGTACAATGAGCAGTTCTTC. Its translation is CASTAGYNEQFF.

The chain combines TRBV28 with TRBJ2-2, with 11 bases fitting TRBD1. Germline CDR1 reads MDHEN; CDR2 reads SYDVKM. The CDR3 totals 15 residues. V trimming: 11 bases; J trimming: 3 bases; junction bases outside the gene matches: 8. As DNA, the CDR3 is TGTGCCGGAGGACAGGGGGCGCGTTACACCGGGGAGCTGTTTTTT. Translation: CAGGQGARYTGELFF.

The CDR3: CATSTRTGAYGYTF. The DNA of the CDR3 is TGTGCCACCAGCACCCGGACAGGGGCCTATGGCTACACCTTC. The chain is built from TRBV15 and TRBJ1-2; 9 bases are shared with TRBD1. CDR1 and CDR2 (germline): LNHNV, YYDKDF (reference sequence). V dropped 4 bases and J dropped 4; count of bases not matched to a gene: 4. The CDR3 extends over 14 amino acids.

The V call is TRBV14, the J call TRBJ2-7; 8 positions agree with TRBD2. The V gene's germline CDR1 is SGHDN and CDR2 FVKESK. Unmatched junction bases numbered 14, after V lost 1 base and J lost 6 bases. This CDR3 is 17 amino acids long. The CDR3 DNA reads as TGTGCCAGCAGCCAAGTTCGGACCAGGCAGGGGACTAGCGAGCAGTACTTC. Translated: CASSQVRTRQGTSEQYF.

The rearrangement links TRBV9 to TRBJ2-7; D is uncertain. Germline V lookup: CDR1 SGDLS, CDR2 YYNGEE. This CDR3 is 13 amino acids long. The germline V and J ends were trimmed by 5 bases and 5 bases, with 14 bases remaining between them. The DNA for the CDR3 is TGTGCCAGCAGTATAAGCGCATCCAACGAGCAGTACTTC. It translates to CASSISASNEQYF.